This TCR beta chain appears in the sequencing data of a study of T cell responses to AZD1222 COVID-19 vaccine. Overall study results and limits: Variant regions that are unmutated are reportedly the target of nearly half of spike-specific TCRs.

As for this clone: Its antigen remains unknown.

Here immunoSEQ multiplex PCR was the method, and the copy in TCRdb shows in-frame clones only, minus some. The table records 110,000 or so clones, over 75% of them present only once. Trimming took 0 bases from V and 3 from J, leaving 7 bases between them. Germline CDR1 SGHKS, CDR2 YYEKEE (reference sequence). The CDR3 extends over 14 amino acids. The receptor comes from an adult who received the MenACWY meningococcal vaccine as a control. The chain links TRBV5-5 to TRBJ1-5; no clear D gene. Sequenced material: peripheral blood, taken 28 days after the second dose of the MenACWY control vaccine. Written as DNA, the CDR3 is TGTGCCAGCAGCTTGGTGCCAGTCAATCAGCCCCAGCATTTT. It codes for CASSLVPVNQPQHF. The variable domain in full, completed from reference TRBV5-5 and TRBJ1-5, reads DAGVTQSPTHLIKTRGQQVTLRCSPISGHKSVSWYQQVLGQGPQFIFQYYEKEERGRGNFPDRFSARQFPNYSSELNVNALLLGDSALYLCASSLVPVNQPQHFGDGTRLSIL.